One T cell receptor beta chain is described in this entry. What it binds is not known. This record comes from a study of cytomegalovirus exposure and HLA in healthy donors. At the level of the study: Counted in an early data release were about 85 million unique TCRs from HLA-typed donors. Notes on the study in general: Diagnosis of cytomegalovirus status made by the classifier reportedly showed high specificity and sensitivity. The authors later linked a missense DCLRE1C variant to TCR beta V- and J-gene trimming. There were several of the most significant clusters that appeared linked to common viral pathogens in a later analysis.

The PCR contained 60 Vbeta and 13 Jbeta primers. Measured with immunoSEQ multiplex PCR; TCRdb has only the in-frame clones, and not every one. The sample comprises approximately 200,000 clones, 75% to 80% of which are singletons, and 4.5% to 7.5% rests with the top ten. Sequencing was performed on PBMCs. This receptor was identified in a woman in her twenties or thirties in good health and CMV-seropositive.

The CDR3 spells CASSFQGGDTQYF. CDR3 nucleotides: TGTGCCAGCAGCTTCCAGGGTGGGGATACGCAGTATTTT. This chain connects TRBV5-8 to TRBJ2-3; perhaps TRBD1 as D (5 bases). CDR3 length equals 13 residues. The ends were cut back, 2 bases at V and 6 bases at J, with 10 bases in the middle. CDR1 and CDR2 (germline): SGHTS, YDEGEE.